This TCR beta chain was profiled in a study of cytomegalovirus exposure and HLA in healthy donors. Study-level information: The roughly 110 validation repertoires were reported in a later analysis to have been generated on the same platform as the roughly 670 first-cohort repertoires.

Concerning this clone: The target antigen is unknown.

Whole-study results and caveats: Investigators reported approximately 170 TCR beta chains as tied to cytomegalovirus. Three CMV-associated chains proved CMV antigen-specific in vitro. Rare sequences made up most TCRs, while some public TCRs were found in many donors.

The table came from immunoSEQ multiplex PCR; TCRdb's copy has only in-frame clones and leaves some out. Of some 85,000 clones in the sample, 95% to 97% were seen once. The V and J ends lost 2 bases and 5 bases respectively, with 16 bases between them. The CDR3 length is 15 residues. Germline V gene data show CDR1 as MNHEY and CDR2 as SVGAGI. This TCR was recovered from a woman between 18 and 29 years old in good health and CMV-seronegative. Sequencing was performed on PBMCs. This chain links TRBV6-5 with TRBJ2-7, with a tentative D call TRBD1 (6 bases). CDR3 sequence (DNA): TGTGCCAGCAGTTACCTCATACAGGGTTCCCACGAGCAGTACTTC. As protein: CASSYLIQGSHEQYF.